The next 14 T cell receptor beta chains were all read from a single sample in a study of T cell repertoires in cytomegalovirus infection. TCRdb called the reads again in MiXCR, with one record for every CDR3 protein. The sample holds roughly 320,000 distinct CDR3 sequences, 8% to 10% seen once. The sequenced material came from PBMCs. These receptors originate from a human donor in good health (CMV status not recorded). Some clones in this sample may be carry-over from other donors' samples.

This clonotype was seen ten or more times. The chain uses TRBV7-2 and TRBJ1-4, with D possibly matching TRBD1 (6 bases). The CDR3 is 19 residues long. Trimming took off 5 bases at V and 3 bases at J, with 25 bases between the two ends. The V gene's germline CDR1 is SGHTA and CDR2 FQGNSA. The CDR3 DNA follows: TGTGCCAGCAGCGCAGTAGCAGGGGCGACCCCACGACCTAATGAAAAACTGTTTTTT. Translated: CASSAVAGATPRPNEKLFF.

This clonotype turned up a few times. The chain carries TRBV19 and TRBJ2-7; 7 nucleotides align to TRBD1. This CDR3 is 15 amino acids long. Looked up from germline, CDR1 is LNHDA and CDR2 is SQIVND (reference sequence). Trimming cost V 3 bases and J 5 bases; bases outside gene matches: 10. The CDR3 protein is CASSIRAGGPNEQYF. The CDR3 nucleotides read TGTGCCAGTAGTATTCGGGCAGGGGGTCCCAACGAGCAGTACTTC.

This clonotype was seen at least ten times. The chain combines TRBV20-1 with TRBJ1-6; TRBD1 is a possible D gene (6 bases). V was pared by 3 bases and J by 2 bases, with 11 bases between. Germline-derived CDR1 and CDR2 are DFQATT and SNEGSKA (reference sequence). The CDR3 has 15 residues. The CDR3 protein is CSARTGSTYNSPLHF. The CDR3 nucleotides read TGCAGTGCTAGGACAGGATCGACCTATAATTCACCCCTCCACTTT.

CDR3 in DNA: TGTGCCAGCAGCCCTGGACTAAGCGGTACCACCGGGGAGCTGTTTTTT. As protein: CASSPGLSGTTGELFF. The chain combines TRBV7-3 with TRBJ2-2; D might be TRBD2 (6 bases). CDR3 length: 16 residues. CDR1 is SGHTA and CDR2 is FQGTGA in the germline V gene. Between the trimmed V and J ends, which lost 5 bases and 4 bases, there was a span of 17 bases.

The chain couples TRBV6-2 or TRBV6-3 to TRBJ1-5; unclear D gene. V was cut by 4 bases and J by 7 bases, with 11 bases left in between. The germline CDR1 and CDR2 sequences are MNHEY and SVGEGT. The CDR3 sequence is 13 residues long. The CDR3 DNA sequence: TGTGCCAGCAGTTTCGAGGGCGGACAGCCCCAGCATTTT. It is translated as CASSFEGGQPQHF.

This clonotype was seen a handful of times. The chain recombines TRBV25-1 with TRBJ2-2; no firm D call. V lost 3 bases and J lost 4, with 3 bases in between. The CDR3 length is 12 residues. Germline V gives CDR1 MGHDK, CDR2 SYGVNS. The DNA of the CDR3 is TGTGCCAGCAGTGAGAGCACCGGGGAGCTGTTTTTT. This codes for CASSESTGELFF.

This clonotype has a handful of counts. The chain is built from TRBV20-1 and TRBJ1-4; D unresolved. The CDR3 contains 13 residues. The germline V gene encodes CDR1 DFQATT and CDR2 SNEGSKA (reference sequence). V gave up 5 bases and J gave up 7 bases, with 14 bases separating them. In DNA, the CDR3 is TGCAGTGCTCGCTCCGGGAGTCCTGAAAAACTGTTTTTT. Residues: CSARSGSPEKLFF.

The chain recombines TRBV7-6 with TRBJ1-2; no clear D. In germline, CDR1 is SGHVS, CDR2 FNYEAQ. The CDR3 spans 14 residues. V was cut by 8 bases and J by 4 bases, with 17 bases left in between. The DNA of the CDR3 is TGTGCCAGCCGCCAGGACGGTGACTCCTATGGCTACACCTTC. Residues: CASRQDGDSYGYTF. The full variable domain, completed using reference TRBV7-6 and TRBJ1-2, is GAGVSQSPRYKVTKRGQDVALRCDPISGHVSLYWYRQALGQGPEFLTYFNYEAQQDKSGLPNDRFSAERPEGSISTLTIQRTEQRDSAMYRCASRQDGDSYGYTFGSGTRLTVV.

This clonotype was seen more than once but under ten times. J is TRBJ2-3 and V is TRBV15; TRBD2 matches at 10 bases. The CDR3 runs to 15 residues. V was clipped by 2 bases and J by 5 bases; unmatched bases: 4. Looked up from germline, CDR1 is LNHNV and CDR2 is YYDKDF (reference sequence). This CDR3 reads CATSRLRTSGDTQYF. CDR3 sequence (DNA): TGTGCCACCAGCAGATTAAGGACTAGCGGAGATACGCAGTATTTT. Combining the CDR3 with reference TRBV15 and TRBJ2-3 gives the whole variable domain DAMVIQNPRYQVTQFGKPVTLSCSQTLNHNVMYWYQQKSSQAPKLLFHYYDKDFNNEADTPDNFQSRRPNTSFCFLDIRSPGLGDTAMYLCATSRLRTSGDTQYFGPGTRLTVL.

This clonotype was recorded a few times. The chain has TRBV4-2 and TRBJ2-7; D is unresolved. Trimming removed 6 bases at V and 0 bases at J, with 15 bases between. Germline V gives CDR1 LGHNA, CDR2 YNFKEQ. The length of the CDR3 is 15 residues. CDR3 sequence: CASSPDGPSSYEQYF. CDR3 coding DNA: TGTGCCAGCAGTCCTGACGGACCAAGCTCCTACGAGCAGTACTTC.

The chain has TRBV20-1 and TRBJ2-3; 7 bases align to TRBD2. The CDR3 loop spans 14 amino acids. CDR1 and CDR2 from the germline V gene are DFQATT and SNEGSKA (reference sequence). The trim removed 5 bases at V and 1 base at J, leaving 6 bases unmatched. CDR3 nucleotide sequence: TGCAGTGCTGCGACGAGCGGGGGCACAGATACGCAGTATTTT. It specifies CSAATSGGTDTQYF.

This clonotype was recorded many times. The chain couples TRBV6-2 or TRBV6-3 to TRBJ2-5; 10 bases line up with TRBD2. Per germline, CDR1 MNHEY and CDR2 SVGEGT. This CDR3 comprises 17 residues. V lost 1 base, J lost 5 bases, and 10 bases stayed unmatched. This CDR3 reads CASSYFHPGLASETQYF. CDR3 nucleotide sequence: TGTGCCAGCAGTTACTTTCACCCGGGACTAGCGTCGGAGACCCAGTACTTC.

The table lists this clonotype with many counts. The J gene is TRBJ1-2, the V gene TRBV20-1; no definite D call. V lost 3 bases and J lost 1, with 12 bases in between. CDR3 length equals 14 residues. CDR1 and CDR2 from the germline V gene are DFQATT and SNEGSKA (reference sequence). CDR3 coding DNA: TGCAGTGCTAGCGCGGCCCGAAATAACTATGGCTACACCTTC. Protein sequence: CSASAARNNYGYTF.

The genes are TRBV20-1 and TRBJ2-5; 9 bases are a match to TRBD2. Per the germline V gene, CDR1 is DFQATT and CDR2 is SNEGSKA (reference sequence). The CDR3 is 13 residues long. J was trimmed by 4 bases and V by 5 bases; bases with no gene match: 5. CDR3 in amino acids: CSAFAGGGETQYF. The CDR3 DNA follows: TGCAGTGCTTTCGCGGGGGGGGGAGAGACCCAGTACTTC.